The sequence of this T cell receptor (beta chain) was determined in a study of blood T cells in healthy people across ages. Trimming stripped 5 bases from V and 5 bases from J, with 16 bases between. Germline loops: CDR1 MDHEN, CDR2 SYDVKM. The CDR3 contains 16 residues. This clonotype came up a few times. In terms of origin and age, donors were healthy Caucasian individuals from Russia aged roughly 6 to 95. The authors ran a second PCR of about 6 to 12 cycles using a sample-barcoded 5' primer and a J-beta primer mix. Using its own MiXCR run on the 5' RACE reads, TCRdb lists one record per CDR3 protein. The sample has some 290,000 distinct CDR3 sequences; roughly a quarter are singletons.

The chain carries TRBV28 and TRBJ1-6, with D tentatively TRBD1 (6 bases). The sequencing sample was made of blood. This TCR came from a woman aged 70-85 years in good health. CDR3 residues: CASSRSQGRNNSPLHF. CDR3 sequence (DNA): TGTGCCAGCAGTCGTTCACAGGGACGAAATAATTCACCCCTCCACTTT.